This TCR beta chain was profiled in a study of T cell changes during pregnancy in multiple sclerosis. Profiling relied on immunoSEQ multiplex PCR, and the TCRdb table lists in-frame clones only, not all of them. The data contain about 49,000 clones, roughly 94% of them singletons. Germline V gives CDR1 GTSNPN, CDR2 SVGIG (reference sequence). There are 13 residues in the CDR3. Unmatched junction bases numbered 3, after V lost 1 base and J lost 4 bases. The sequencing here drew on CD8+ T cells from peripheral blood mononuclear cells, taken in the first trimester of pregnancy. This chain links TRBV30 with TRBJ2-7; 8 positions match TRBD2. The TCR comes from a female donor with multiple sclerosis, enrolled in a pregnancy study. DNA for the CDR3: TGTGCCTGGAGTGACGCGGGAGGATACGAGCAGTACTTC. As protein: CAWSDAGGYEQYF.